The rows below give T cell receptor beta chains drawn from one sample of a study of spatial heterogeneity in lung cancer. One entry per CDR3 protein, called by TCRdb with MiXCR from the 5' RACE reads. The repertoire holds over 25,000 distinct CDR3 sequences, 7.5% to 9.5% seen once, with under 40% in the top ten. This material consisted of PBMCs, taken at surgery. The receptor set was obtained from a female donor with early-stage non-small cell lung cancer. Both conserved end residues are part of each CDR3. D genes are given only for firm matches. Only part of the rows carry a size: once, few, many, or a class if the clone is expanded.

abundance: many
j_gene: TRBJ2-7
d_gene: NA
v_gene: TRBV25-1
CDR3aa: CASSEAGPSSYEQYF
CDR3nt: TGTGCCAGCAGTGAAGCGGGACCAAGCTCCTACGAGCAGTACTTC

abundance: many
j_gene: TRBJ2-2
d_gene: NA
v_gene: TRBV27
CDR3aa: CATMPGSSTGELFF
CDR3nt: TGTGCCACCATGCCGGGAAGTAGCACCGGGGAGCTGTTTTTT

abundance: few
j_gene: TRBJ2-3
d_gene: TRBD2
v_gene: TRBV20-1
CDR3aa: CSASGASGSVGDTQYF
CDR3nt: TGCAGTGCTAGCGGTGCTAGCGGGAGCGTGGGAGATACGCAGTATTTT

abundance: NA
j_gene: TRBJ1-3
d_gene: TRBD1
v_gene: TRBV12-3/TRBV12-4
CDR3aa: CASSFQGGSGNTIYF
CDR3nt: TGTGCCAGCAGTTTCCAGGGGGGTTCTGGAAACACCATATATTTT

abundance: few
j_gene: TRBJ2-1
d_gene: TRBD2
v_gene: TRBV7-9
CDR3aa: CASSGGVASGTSYNEQFF
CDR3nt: TGTGCCAGCAGCGGAGGTGTCGCTAGCGGTACCTCCTACAATGAGCAGTTCTTC

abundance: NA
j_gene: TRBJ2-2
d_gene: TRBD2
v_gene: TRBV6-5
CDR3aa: CASSYWLAGAGTGELFF
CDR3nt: TGTGCCAGCAGTTACTGGCTAGCGGGAGCTGGCACCGGGGAGCTGTTTTTT

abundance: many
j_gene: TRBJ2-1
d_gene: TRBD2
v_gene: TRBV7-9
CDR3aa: CASSLPALPLAGDEFF
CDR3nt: TGTGCCAGCAGCTTGCCAGCTCTTCCCCTAGCGGGTGATGAGTTCTTC

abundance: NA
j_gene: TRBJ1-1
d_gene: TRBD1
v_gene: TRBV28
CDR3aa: CASNPRTGRGSEAFF
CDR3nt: TGTGCCAGCAACCCCAGGACAGGGCGGGGGTCGGAAGCTTTCTTT

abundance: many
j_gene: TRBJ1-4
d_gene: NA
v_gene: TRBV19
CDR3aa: CASTGGVTNEKLFF
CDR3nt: TGTGCCAGTACTGGCGGGGTCACTAATGAAAAACTGTTTTTT

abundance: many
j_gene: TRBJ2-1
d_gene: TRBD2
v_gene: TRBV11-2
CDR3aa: CASSFHLTSGVYNEQFF
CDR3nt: TGTGCCAGCAGCTTCCATCTGACTAGCGGGGTCTACAATGAGCAGTTCTTC

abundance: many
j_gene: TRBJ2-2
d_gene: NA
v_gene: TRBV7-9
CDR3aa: CASSAGNSNTGELFF
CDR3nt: TGTGCCAGCAGCGCCGGGAACTCGAACACCGGGGAGCTGTTTTTT

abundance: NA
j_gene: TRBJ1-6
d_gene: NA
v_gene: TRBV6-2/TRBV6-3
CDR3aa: CASSSTAPDFGLHF
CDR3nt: TGTGCCAGCAGCTCAACAGCTCCCGACTTCGGCCTCCACTTT

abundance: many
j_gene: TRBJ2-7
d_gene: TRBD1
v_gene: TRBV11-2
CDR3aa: CASSVGRTGYEQYF
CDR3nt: TGTGCCAGCAGCGTAGGAAGGACAGGGTACGAGCAGTACTTC

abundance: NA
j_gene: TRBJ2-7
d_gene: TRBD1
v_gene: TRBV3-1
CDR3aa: CASSQGRTGNEQYF
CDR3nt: TGTGCCAGCAGCCAAGGGAGGACAGGGAACGAGCAGTACTTC

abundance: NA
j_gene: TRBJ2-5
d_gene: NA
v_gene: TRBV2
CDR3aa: CASSTGLGIETQYF
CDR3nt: TGTGCCAGCAGCACTGGACTGGGGATAGAGACCCAGTACTTC

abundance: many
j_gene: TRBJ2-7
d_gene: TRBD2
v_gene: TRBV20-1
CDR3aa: CSARDSGLAGHEQYF
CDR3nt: TGCAGTGCTAGAGATTCGGGACTAGCGGGACACGAGCAGTACTTC

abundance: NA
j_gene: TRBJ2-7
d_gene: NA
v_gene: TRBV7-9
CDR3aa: CASSSDSLARSSYEQYF
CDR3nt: TGTGCCAGCAGCTCTGATTCGCTAGCGCGAAGCTCCTACGAGCAGTACTTC

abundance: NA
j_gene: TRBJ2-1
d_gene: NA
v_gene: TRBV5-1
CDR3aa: CASSSDYFYNEQFF
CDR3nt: TGCGCCAGCAGCTCCGACTATTTCTACAATGAGCAGTTCTTC

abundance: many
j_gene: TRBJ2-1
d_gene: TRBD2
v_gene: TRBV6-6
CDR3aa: CASTSLREINEQFF
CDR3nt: TGTGCCAGCACTTCTTTGCGGGAGATCAATGAGCAGTTCTTC

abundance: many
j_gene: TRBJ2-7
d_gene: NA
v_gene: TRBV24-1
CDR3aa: CATSDKGKQYF
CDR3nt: TGTGCCACCAGTGATAAGGGGAAACAGTACTTC

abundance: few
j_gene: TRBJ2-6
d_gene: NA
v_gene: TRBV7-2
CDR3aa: CASSLVPDRPSGANVLTF
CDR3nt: TGTGCCAGCAGCTTAGTTCCGGACAGACCGTCTGGGGCCAACGTCCTGACTTTC

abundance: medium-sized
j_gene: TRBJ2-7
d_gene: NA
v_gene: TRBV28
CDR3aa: CASSFSNEQYF
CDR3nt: TGTGCCAGCAGTTTTAGCAACGAGCAGTACTTC

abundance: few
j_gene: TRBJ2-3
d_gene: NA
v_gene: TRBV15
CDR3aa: CATSLEFRDTQYF
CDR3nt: TGTGCCACCAGCTTGGAATTCAGGGATACGCAGTATTTT

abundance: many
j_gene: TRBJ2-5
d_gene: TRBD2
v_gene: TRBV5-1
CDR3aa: CASSLAPGLAVETQYF
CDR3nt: TGCGCCAGCAGCTTGGCCCCGGGACTAGCGGTAGAGACCCAGTACTTC

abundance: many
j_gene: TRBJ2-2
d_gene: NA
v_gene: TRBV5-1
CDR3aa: CASSLGLNTGELFF
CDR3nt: TGCGCCAGCAGCTTGGGCTTGAACACCGGGGAGCTGTTTTTT

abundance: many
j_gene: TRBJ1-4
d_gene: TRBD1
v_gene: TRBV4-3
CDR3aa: CASSHGDRGAEKLFF
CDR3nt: TGCGCCAGCAGCCATGGGGACAGGGGGGCGGAAAAACTGTTTTTT

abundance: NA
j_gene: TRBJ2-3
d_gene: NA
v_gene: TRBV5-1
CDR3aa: CASSTRADTQYF
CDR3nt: TGCGCCAGCAGCACTAGGGCAGATACGCAGTATTTT

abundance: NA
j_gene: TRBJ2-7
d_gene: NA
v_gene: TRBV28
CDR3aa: CASSSWHLGSSYEQYF
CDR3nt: TGTGCCAGCAGTTCGTGGCATTTAGGTAGCTCCTACGAGCAGTACTTC

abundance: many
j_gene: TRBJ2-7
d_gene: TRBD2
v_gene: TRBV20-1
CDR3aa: CSARDWGGPSYEQYF
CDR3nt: TGCAGTGCTAGAGATTGGGGGGGACCATCCTACGAGCAGTACTTC

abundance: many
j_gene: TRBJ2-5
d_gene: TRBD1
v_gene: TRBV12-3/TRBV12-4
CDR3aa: CASSLGSRGLPQETQYF
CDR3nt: TGTGCCAGCAGTTTAGGTAGCAGGGGGCTCCCCCAAGAGACCCAGTACTTC

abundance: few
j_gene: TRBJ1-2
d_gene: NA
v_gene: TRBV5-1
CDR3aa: CASSLSGREGYTF
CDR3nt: TGCGCCAGCAGCTTGAGTGGCCGGGAAGGCTACACCTTC

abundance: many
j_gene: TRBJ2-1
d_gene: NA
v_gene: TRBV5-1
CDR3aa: CASSLGRGHNEQFF
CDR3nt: TGCGCCAGCAGCTTGGGCCGCGGACACAATGAGCAGTTCTTC

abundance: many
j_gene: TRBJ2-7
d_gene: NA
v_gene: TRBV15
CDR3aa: CATSRLHSYEQYF
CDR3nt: TGTGCCACCAGCAGATTACATTCCTACGAGCAGTACTTC

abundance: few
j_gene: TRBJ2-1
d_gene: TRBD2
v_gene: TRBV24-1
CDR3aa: CATSMMGTSSYNEQFF
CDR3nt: TGTGCCACCAGCATGATGGGGACTAGTTCCTACAATGAGCAGTTCTTC

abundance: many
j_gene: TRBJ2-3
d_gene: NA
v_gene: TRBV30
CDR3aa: CAWSVQMGTDTQYF
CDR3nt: TGTGCCTGGAGTGTACAAATGGGGACAGATACGCAGTATTTT

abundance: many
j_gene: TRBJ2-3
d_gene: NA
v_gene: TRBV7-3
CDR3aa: CASSLMGITDTQYF
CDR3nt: TGTGCCAGCAGCTTAATGGGCATTACAGATACGCAGTATTTT

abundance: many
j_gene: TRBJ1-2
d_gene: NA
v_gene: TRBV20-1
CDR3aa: CSARPQGRLGYGYTF
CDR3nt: TGCAGTGCTAGACCCCAGGGGCGCCTAGGCTATGGCTACACCTTC